The TCR beta chain described here comes from a study of T cell responses to AZD1222 COVID-19 vaccine. General study results and limits: Repertoire sampling happened only post peak T cell response. Nearly half of spike-specific TCRs reportedly target variant regions that are unmutated in the B.1.351 and B.1.1.7 variants. Possibly, clonal diversity was underestimated; donors were largely white British and included more females.

The protocol was immunoSEQ multiplex PCR, while the TCRdb copy is restricted to in-frame clones and leaves out a portion. The table has 110,000 or so clones, 70% to 90% seen once; the top ten hold 15% to 20%. Second doses at about 4 or about 12 weeks were pooled. A word on this clone: Its antigen is still unknown.

This clonotype originated in an adult who received the AZD1222 COVID-19 vaccine. The input for sequencing was peripheral blood, taken 28 days after the second AZD1222 dose.

The CDR3, as DNA: TGTGCCAGCAGTCGCCCGGGAGGCCAGAACACTGAAGCTTTCTTT. This codes for CASSRPGGQNTEAFF. The chain recombines TRBV27 with TRBJ1-1; the D is unclear. This CDR3 contains 15 residues. Germline CDR1 MNHEY, CDR2 SMNVEV (reference sequence). The V gene lost 5 bases and the J gene lost 1 base, with 14 bases spanning the gap.